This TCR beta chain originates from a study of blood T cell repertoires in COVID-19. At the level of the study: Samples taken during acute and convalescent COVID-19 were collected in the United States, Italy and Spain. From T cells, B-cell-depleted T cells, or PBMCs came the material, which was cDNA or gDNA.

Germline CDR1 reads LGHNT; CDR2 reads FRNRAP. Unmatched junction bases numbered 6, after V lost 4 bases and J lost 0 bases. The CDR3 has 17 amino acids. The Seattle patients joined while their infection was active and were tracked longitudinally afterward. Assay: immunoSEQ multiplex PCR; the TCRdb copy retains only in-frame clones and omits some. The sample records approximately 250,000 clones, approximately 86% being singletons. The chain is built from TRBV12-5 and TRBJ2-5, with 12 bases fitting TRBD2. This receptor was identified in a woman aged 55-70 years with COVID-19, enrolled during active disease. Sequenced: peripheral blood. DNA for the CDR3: TGTGCTAGTGGTTCGACTAGCGGGAGCGCCTACCAAGAGACCCAGTACTTC. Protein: CASGSTSGSAYQETQYF.